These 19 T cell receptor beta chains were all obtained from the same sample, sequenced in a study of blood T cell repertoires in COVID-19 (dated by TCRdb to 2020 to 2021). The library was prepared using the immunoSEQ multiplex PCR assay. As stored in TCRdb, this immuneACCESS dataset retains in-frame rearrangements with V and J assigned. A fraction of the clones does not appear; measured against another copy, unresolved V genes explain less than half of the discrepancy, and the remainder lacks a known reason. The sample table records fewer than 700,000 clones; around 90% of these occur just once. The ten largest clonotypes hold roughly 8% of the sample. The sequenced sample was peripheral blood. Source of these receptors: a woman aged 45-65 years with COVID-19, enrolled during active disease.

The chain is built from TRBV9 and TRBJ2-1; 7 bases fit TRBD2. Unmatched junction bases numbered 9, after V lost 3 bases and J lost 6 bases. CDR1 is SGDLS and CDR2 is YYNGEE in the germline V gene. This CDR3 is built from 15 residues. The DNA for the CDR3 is TGTGCCAGCAGCGGGAGCCCCGGGACTACCAATGAGCAGTTCTTC. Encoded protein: CASSGSPGTTNEQFF. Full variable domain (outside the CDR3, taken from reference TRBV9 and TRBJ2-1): DSGVTQTPKHLITATGQRVTLRCSPRSGDLSVYWYQQSLDQGLQFLIQYYNGEERAKGNILERFSAQQFPDLHSELNLSSLELGDSALYFCASSGSPGTTNEQFFGPGTRLTVL.

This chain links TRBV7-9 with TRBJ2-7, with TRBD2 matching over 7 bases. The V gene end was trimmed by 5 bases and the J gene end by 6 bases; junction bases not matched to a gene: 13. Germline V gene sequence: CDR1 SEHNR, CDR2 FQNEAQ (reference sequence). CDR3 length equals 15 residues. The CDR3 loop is CASSRGEGISLEQYF. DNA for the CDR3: TGTGCCAGCAGCCGGGGGGAGGGAATATCCCTCGAGCAGTACTTC. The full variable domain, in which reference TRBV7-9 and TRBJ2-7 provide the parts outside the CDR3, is DTGVSQNPRHKITKRGQNVTFRCDPISEHNRLYWYRQTLGQGPEFLTYFQNEAQLEKSRLLSDRFSAERPKGSFSTLEIQRTEQGDSAMYLCASSRGEGISLEQYFGPGTRLTVT.

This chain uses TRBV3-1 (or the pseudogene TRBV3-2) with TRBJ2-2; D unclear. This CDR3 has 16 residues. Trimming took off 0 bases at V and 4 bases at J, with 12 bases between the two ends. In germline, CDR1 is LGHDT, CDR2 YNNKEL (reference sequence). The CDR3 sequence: CASSQDGRLPTGELFF. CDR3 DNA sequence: TGTGCCAGCAGCCAAGATGGCAGGCTGCCCACCGGGGAGCTGTTTTTT.

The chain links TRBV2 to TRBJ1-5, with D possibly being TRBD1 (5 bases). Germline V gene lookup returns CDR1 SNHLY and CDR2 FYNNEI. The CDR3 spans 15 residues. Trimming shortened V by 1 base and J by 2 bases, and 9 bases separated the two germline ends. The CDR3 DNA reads TGTGCCAGCAGTGAAGGCAGGGTGGGCAATCAGCCCCAGCATTTT. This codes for CASSEGRVGNQPQHF.

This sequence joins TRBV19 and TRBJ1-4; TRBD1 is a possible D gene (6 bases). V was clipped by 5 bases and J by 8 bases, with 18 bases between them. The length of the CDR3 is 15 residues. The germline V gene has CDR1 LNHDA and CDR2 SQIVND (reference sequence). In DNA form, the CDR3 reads TGTGCCAGTAGTCCGACCAGGGGATTAGGGGAAAAACTGTTTTTT. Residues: CASSPTRGLGEKLFF.

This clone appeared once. The CDR3 DNA reads as TGTGCCAGCAGCTTGGAGGGACAGGGGGCAACTAATGAAAAACTGTTTTTT. Encoded protein: CASSLEGQGATNEKLFF. The chain recombines TRBV5-5 with TRBJ1-4, with TRBD1 identical over 11 bases. The CDR3 extends over 17 amino acids. Trimming at V came to 0 bases and at J to 0 bases, leaving 1 base not matched to a gene. Germline V lookup: CDR1 SGHKS, CDR2 YYEKEE (reference sequence). Combining the CDR3 with reference TRBV5-5 and TRBJ1-4 gives the whole variable domain DAGVTQSPTHLIKTRGQQVTLRCSPISGHKSVSWYQQVLGQGPQFIFQYYEKEERGRGNFPDRFSARQFPNYSSELNVNALLLGDSALYLCASSLEGQGATNEKLFFGSGTQLSVL.

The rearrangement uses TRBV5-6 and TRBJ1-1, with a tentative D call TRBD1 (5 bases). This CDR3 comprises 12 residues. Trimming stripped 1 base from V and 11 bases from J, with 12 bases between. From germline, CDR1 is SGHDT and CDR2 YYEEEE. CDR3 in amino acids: CASSLFGGAAFF. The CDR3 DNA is TGTGCCAGCAGCTTGTTCGGAGGGGCTGCTTTCTTT.

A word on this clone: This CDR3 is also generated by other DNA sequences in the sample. CDR3 in DNA: TGTGCCAGCAGCTTAGGAGGCAGCTACGAGCAGTACTTC. Its translation: CASSLGGSYEQYF. V and J are TRBV11-3 and TRBJ2-7; D ambiguous. CDR1 is SGHNT, CDR2 YENEEA, per germline. The CDR3 sequence is 13 residues long. The V end lost 1 base, the J end lost 3 bases, and 7 bases lay between the germline ends.

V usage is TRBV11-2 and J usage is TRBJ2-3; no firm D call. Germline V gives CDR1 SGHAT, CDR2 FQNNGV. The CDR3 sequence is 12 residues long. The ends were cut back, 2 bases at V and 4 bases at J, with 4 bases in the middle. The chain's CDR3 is CASSLIADTQYF. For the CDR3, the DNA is TGTGCCAGCAGCTTAATCGCAGATACGCAGTATTTT.

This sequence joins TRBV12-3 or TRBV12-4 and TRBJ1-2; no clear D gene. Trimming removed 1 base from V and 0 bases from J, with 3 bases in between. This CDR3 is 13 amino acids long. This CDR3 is CASSLGTNYGYTF. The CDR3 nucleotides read TGTGCCAGCAGTTTAGGTACTAACTATGGCTACACCTTC.

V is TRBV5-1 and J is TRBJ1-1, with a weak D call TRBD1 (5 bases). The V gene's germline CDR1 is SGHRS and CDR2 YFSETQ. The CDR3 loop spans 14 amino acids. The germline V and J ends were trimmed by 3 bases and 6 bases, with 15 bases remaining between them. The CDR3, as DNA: TGCGCCAGCAGCTCCCGACAGCGTGGCGCTGAAGCTTTCTTT. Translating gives CASSSRQRGAEAFF.

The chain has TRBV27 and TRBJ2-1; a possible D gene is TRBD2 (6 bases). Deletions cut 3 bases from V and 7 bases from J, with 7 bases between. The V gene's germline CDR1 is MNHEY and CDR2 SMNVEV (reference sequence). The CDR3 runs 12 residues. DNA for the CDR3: TGTGCCAGCAGTTTTGGGGGGAATGAGCAGTTCTTC. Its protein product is CASSFGGNEQFF.

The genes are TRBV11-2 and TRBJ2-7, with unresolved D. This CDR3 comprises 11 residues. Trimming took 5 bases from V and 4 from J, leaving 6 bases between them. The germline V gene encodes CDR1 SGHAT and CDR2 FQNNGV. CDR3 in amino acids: CASSVKYEQYF. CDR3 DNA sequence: TGTGCCAGCAGCGTTAAATACGAGCAGTACTTC.

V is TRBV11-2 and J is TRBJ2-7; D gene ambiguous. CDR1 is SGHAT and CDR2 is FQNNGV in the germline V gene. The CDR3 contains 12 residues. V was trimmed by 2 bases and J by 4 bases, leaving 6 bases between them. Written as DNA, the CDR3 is TGTGCCAGCAGCTTATTGGCATACGAGCAGTACTTC. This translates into CASSLLAYEQYF.

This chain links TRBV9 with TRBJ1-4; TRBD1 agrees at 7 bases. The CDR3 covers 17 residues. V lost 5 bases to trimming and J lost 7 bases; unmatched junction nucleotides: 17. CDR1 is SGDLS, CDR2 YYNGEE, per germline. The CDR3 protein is CASSPWTGGVGLEKLFF. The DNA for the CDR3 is TGTGCCAGCAGTCCATGGACAGGCGGTGTCGGGCTTGAAAAACTGTTTTTT.

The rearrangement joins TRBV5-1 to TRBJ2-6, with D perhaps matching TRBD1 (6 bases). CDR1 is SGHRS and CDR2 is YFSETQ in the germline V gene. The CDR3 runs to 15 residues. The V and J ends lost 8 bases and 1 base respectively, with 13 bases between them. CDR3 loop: CASQQGPSGANVLTF. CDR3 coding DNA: TGCGCCAGTCAGCAGGGGCCATCTGGGGCCAACGTCCTGACTTTC.

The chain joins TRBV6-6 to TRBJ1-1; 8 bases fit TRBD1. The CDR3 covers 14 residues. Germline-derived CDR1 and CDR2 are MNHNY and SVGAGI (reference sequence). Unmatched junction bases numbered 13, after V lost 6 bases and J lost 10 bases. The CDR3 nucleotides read TGTGCCAGCAGCATCCAGGACAGGGTTGAGGGAGCTTTCTTT. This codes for CASSIQDRVEGAFF.

The CDR3: CAWTQGAWYGYTF. DNA for the CDR3: TGTGCCTGGACGCAGGGGGCATGGTATGGCTACACCTTC. This chain joins TRBV30 and TRBJ1-2, with 8 bases aligning to TRBD1. This CDR3 contains 13 residues. The germline CDR1 and CDR2 sequences are GTSNPN and SVGIG (reference sequence). J lost 5 bases, V lost 4 bases, and 6 bases had no gene match.

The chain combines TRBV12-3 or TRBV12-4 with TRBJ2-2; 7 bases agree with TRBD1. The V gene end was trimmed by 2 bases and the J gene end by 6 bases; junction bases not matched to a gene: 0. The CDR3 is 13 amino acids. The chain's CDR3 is CASSLQGAGELFF. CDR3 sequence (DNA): TGTGCCAGCAGTTTACAGGGGGCCGGGGAGCTGTTTTTT.